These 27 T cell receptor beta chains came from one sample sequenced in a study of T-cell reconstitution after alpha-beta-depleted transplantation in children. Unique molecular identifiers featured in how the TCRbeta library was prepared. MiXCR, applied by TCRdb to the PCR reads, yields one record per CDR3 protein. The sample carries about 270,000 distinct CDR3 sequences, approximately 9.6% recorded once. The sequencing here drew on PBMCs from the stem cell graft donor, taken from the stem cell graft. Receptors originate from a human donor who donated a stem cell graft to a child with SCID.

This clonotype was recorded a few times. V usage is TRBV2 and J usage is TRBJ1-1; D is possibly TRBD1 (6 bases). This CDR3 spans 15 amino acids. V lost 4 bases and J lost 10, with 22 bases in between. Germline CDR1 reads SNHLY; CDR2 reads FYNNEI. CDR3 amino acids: CASSGGRGAAVRAFF. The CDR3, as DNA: TGTGCCAGCAGTGGGGGTCGGGGGGCCGCCGTGAGAGCTTTCTTT.

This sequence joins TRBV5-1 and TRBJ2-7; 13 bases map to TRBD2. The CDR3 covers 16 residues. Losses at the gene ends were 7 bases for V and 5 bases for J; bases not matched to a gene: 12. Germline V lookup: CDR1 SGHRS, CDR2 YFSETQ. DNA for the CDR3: TGCGCCAGCGCGACTTCGACTAGCGGGGGGTTCGACGAGCAGTACTTC. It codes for CASATSTSGGFDEQYF.

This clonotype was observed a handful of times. The DNA for the CDR3 is TGTGCCAGCAGCCCTAGGGGGGGGACGACCGGGGAGCTGTTTTTT. Protein: CASSPRGGTTGELFF. This chain links TRBV5-5 with TRBJ2-2, with D tentatively TRBD2 (7 bases). CDR1 is SGHKS, CDR2 YYEKEE, per germline (reference sequence). V lost 4 bases and J 5 bases, leaving 15 bases between the germline ends. CDR3 size: 15 residues.

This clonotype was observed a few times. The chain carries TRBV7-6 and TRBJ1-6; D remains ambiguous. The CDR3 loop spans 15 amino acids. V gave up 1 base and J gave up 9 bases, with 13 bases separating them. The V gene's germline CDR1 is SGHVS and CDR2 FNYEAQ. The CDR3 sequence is CASSLGMAEGSPLHF. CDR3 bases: TGTGCCAGCAGCTTAGGGATGGCCGAGGGTTCACCCCTCCACTTT. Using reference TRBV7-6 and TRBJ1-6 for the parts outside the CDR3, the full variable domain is GAGVSQSPRYKVTKRGQDVALRCDPISGHVSLYWYRQALGQGPEFLTYFNYEAQQDKSGLPNDRFSAERPEGSISTLTIQRTEQRDSAMYRCASSLGMAEGSPLHFGNGTRLTVT.

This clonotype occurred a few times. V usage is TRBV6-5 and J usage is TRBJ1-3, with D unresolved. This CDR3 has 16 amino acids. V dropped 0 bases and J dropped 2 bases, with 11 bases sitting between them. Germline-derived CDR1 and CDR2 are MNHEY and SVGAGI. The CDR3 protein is CASSYSKGSTGNTIYF. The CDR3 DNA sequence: TGTGCCAGCAGTTACTCGAAAGGCAGCACTGGAAACACCATATATTTT.

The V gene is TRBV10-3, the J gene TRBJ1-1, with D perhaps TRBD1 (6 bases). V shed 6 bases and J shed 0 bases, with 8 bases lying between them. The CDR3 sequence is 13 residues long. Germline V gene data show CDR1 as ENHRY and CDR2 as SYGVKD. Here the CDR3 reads CAIRTGLNTEAFF. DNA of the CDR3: TGTGCCATCAGGACAGGATTGAACACTGAAGCTTTCTTT.

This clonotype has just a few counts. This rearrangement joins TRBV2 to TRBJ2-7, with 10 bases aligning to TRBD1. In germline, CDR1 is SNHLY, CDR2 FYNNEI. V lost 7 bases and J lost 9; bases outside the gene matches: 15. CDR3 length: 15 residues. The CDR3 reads CASTTLWGQGSRQYF. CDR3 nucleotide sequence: TGTGCCAGCACCACCCTGTGGGGACAGGGGAGTAGGCAGTACTTC. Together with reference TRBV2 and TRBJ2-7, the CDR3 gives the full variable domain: EPEVTQTPSHQVTQMGQEVILRCVPISNHLYFYWYRQILGQKVEFLVSFYNNEISEKSEIFDDQFSVERPDGSNFTLKIRSTKLEDSAMYFCASTTLWGQGSRQYFGPGTRLTVT.

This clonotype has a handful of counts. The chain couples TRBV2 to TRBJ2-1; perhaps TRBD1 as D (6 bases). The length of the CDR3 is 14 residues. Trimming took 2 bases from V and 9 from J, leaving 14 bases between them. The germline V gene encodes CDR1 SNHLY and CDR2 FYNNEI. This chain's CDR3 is CASSEIQGRGEQFF. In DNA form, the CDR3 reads TGTGCCAGCAGTGAAATACAGGGTAGGGGTGAGCAGTTCTTC.

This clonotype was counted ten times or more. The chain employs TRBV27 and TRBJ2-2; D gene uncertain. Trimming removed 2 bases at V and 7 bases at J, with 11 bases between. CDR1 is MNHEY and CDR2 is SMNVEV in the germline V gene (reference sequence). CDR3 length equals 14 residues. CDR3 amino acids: CASSLAPGVGELFF. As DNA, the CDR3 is TGTGCCAGCAGTTTAGCCCCTGGGGTCGGGGAGCTGTTTTTT.

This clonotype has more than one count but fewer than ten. CDR3 nucleotides: TGCAGTGCCGGACCTCCAGGGGCGGTCTTGCATGAGCAGTTCTTC. Encoded protein: CSAGPPGAVLHEQFF. J is TRBJ2-1 and V is TRBV20-1, with D maybe TRBD1 (6 bases). Trimming removed 6 bases from V and 8 bases from J, with 23 bases in between. Germline V gene sequence: CDR1 DFQATT, CDR2 SNEGSKA (reference sequence). The CDR3 extends over 15 amino acids.

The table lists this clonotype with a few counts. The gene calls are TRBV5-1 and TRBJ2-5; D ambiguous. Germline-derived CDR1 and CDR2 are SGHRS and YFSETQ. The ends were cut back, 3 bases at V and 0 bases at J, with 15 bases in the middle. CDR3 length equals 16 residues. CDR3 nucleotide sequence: TGCGCCAGCAGCTCGGACCCCAGGTCTAACCAAGAGACCCAGTACTTC. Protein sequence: CASSSDPRSNQETQYF. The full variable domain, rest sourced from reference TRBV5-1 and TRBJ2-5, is KAGVTQTPRYLIKTRGQQVTLSCSPISGHRSVSWYQQTPGQGLQFLFEYFSETQRNKGNFPGRFSGRQFSNSRSEMNVSTLELGDSALYLCASSSDPRSNQETQYFGPGTRLLVL.

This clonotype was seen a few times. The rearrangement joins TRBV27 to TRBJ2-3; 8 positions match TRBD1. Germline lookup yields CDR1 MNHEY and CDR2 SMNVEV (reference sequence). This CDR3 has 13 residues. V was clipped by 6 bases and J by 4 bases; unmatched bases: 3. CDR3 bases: TGTGCCAGCAGGAAGACAGGGGCAGATACGCAGTATTTT. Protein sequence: CASRKTGADTQYF.

CDR3 in DNA: TGCAGTGCTCGGAGGGCCTACGAGCAGTACTTC. Its protein is CSARRAYEQYF. The chain carries TRBV20-1 and TRBJ2-7; TRBD2 is a possible D gene (6 bases). CDR1 and CDR2 (germline): DFQATT, SNEGSKA (reference sequence). The CDR3 sequence is 11 residues long. V lost 5 bases and J lost 2, with 7 bases in between.

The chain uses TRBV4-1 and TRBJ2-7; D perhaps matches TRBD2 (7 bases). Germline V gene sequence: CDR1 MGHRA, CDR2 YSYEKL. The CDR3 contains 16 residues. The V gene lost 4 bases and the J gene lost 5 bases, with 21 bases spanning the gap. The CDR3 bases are TGCGCCAGCAGCCTCCTCGGGGGGCAGGTTCGGGACGAGCAGTACTTC. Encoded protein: CASSLLGGQVRDEQYF.

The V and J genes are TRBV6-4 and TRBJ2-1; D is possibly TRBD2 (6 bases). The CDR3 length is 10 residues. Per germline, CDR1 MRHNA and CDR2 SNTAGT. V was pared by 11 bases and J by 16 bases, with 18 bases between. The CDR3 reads CAVVPGLKFF. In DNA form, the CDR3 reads TGTGCCGTAGTCCCGGGACTCAAATTCTTC.

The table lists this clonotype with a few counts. This CDR3 is CSVEGGFWGAVTEAFF. The CDR3 DNA reads TGCAGCGTTGAAGGAGGATTCTGGGGGGCGGTCACTGAAGCTTTCTTT. J is TRBJ1-1 and V is TRBV29-1, with D perhaps matching TRBD1 (6 bases). This CDR3 spans 16 amino acids. Germline V gene lookup returns CDR1 SQVTM and CDR2 ANQGSEA. V was trimmed by 1 base and J by 4 bases, leaving 19 bases between them.

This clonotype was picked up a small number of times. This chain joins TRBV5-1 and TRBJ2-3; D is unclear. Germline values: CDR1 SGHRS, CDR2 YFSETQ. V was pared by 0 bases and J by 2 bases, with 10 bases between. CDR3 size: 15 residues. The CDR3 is CASSLEAVFTDTQYF. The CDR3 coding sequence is TGCGCCAGCAGCTTGGAGGCTGTATTCACAGATACGCAGTATTTT.

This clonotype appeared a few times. As DNA, the CDR3 is TGCAGTCCCGGGTGGGGAAATGAGCAGTTCTTC. Translation: CSPGWGNEQFF. This rearrangement joins TRBV20-1 to TRBJ2-1; unclear D gene. Germline V lookup: CDR1 DFQATT, CDR2 SNEGSKA (reference sequence). Trimming left V 8 bases short and J 7 bases short, with 12 bases between. The CDR3 is 11 amino acids.

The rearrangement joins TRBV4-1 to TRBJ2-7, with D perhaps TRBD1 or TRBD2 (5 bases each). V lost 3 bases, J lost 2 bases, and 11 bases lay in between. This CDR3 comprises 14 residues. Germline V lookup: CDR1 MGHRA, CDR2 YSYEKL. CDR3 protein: CASSQRDGPYEQYF. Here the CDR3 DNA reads TGCGCCAGCAGCCAGAGGGACGGGCCCTACGAGCAGTACTTC.

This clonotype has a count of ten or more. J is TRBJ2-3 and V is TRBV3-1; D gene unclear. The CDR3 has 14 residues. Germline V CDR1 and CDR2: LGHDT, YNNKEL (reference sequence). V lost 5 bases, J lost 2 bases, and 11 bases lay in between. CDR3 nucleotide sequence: TGTGCCAGCAGCGGCCCACCCAACACAGATACGCAGTATTTT. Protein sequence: CASSGPPNTDTQYF.

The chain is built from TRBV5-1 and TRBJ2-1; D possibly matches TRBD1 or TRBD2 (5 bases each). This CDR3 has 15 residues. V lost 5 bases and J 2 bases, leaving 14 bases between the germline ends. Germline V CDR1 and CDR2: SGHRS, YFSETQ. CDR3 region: CASRDLGGAYNEQFF. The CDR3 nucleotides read TGCGCCAGCAGGGACCTTGGGGGTGCCTACAATGAGCAGTTCTTC. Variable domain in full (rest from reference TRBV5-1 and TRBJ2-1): KAGVTQTPRYLIKTRGQQVTLSCSPISGHRSVSWYQQTPGQGLQFLFEYFSETQRNKGNFPGRFSGRQFSNSRSEMNVSTLELGDSALYLCASRDLGGAYNEQFFGPGTRLTVL.

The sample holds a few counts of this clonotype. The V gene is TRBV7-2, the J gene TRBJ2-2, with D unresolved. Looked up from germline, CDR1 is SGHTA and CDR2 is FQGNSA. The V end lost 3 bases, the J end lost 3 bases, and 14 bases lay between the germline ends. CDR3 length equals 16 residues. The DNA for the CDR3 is TGTGCCAGCAGCTTTTTTCGCCGGGCGGACACCGGGGAGCTGTTTTTT. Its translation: CASSFFRRADTGELFF.

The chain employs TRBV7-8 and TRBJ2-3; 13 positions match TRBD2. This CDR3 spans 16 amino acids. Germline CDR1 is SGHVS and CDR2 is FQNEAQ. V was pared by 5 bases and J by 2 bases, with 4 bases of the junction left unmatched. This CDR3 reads CASSELAGGFTDTQYF. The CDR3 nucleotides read TGTGCCAGCAGCGAACTAGCGGGGGGGTTCACAGATACGCAGTATTTT.

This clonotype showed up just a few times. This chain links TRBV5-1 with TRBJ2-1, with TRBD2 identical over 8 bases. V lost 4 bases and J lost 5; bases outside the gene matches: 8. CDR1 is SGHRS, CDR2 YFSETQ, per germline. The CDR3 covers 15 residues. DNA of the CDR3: TGCGCCAGCAGCCGGGGGGGCCCTAATAACAATGAGCAGTTCTTC. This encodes CASSRGGPNNNEQFF.

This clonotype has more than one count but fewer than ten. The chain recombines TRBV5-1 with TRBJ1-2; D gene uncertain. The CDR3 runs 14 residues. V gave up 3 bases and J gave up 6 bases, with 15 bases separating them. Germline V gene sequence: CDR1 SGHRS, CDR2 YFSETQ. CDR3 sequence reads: CASSSAGAVDGYTF. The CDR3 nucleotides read TGCGCCAGCAGCTCCGCGGGTGCGGTCGATGGCTACACCTTC.

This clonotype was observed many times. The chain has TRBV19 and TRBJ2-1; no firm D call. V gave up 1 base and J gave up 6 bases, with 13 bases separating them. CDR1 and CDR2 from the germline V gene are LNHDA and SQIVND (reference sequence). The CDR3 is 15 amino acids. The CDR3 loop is CASSIVARIGNEQFF. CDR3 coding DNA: TGTGCCAGTAGTATAGTGGCCAGGATAGGCAATGAGCAGTTCTTC. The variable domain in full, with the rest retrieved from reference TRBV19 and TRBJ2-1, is DGGITQSPKYLFRKEGQNVTLSCEQNLNHDAMYWYRQDPGQGLRLIYYSQIVNDFQKGDIAEGYSVSREKKESFPLTVTSAQKNPTAFYLCASSIVARIGNEQFFGPGTRLTVL.

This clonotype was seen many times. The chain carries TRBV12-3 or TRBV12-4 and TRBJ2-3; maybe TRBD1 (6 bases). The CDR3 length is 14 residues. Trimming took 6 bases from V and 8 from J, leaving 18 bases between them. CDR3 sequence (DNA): TGTGCCAGCAGCCTCTTAGGGGACAACCCTACGCAGTATTTT. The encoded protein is CASSLLGDNPTQYF.